These T cell receptor beta chains were read from a single sample in a study of post-analysis software for immune sequencing data. TCRdb ran MiXCR on the PCR reads and lists one entry per CDR3 protein. This table has over 300,000 distinct CDR3 sequences, 30% to 45% appearing once. Material: blood. The receptors here all came from a girl between 10 and 17 years old with multiple sclerosis. Both conserved end residues are part of each CDR3. The D gene is left open where the match is weak. Only some rows state a clone size, as once, few, many or a class for expanded clones.

v_gene	abundance	j_gene	d_gene	CDR3aa	CDR3nt
TRBV30	-	TRBJ1-1	TRBD1	CAWSPNPRDRGAVTEAFF	TGTGCCTGGAGTCCTAACCCCCGGGACAGGGGGGCGGTCACTGAAGCTTTCTTT
TRBV6-2/TRBV6-3	-	TRBJ1-1	TRBD1	CASSYLPRGRDTEAFF	TGTGCCAGCAGTTACCTACCCAGGGGGCGCGACACTGAAGCTTTCTTT
TRBV7-2	-	TRBJ2-7	-	CASRSSSYEQYF	TGTGCCAGCAGGTCAAGCTCCTACGAGCAGTACTTC
TRBV2	-	TRBJ2-7	-	CASSDSGTYIYEQYF	TGTGCCAGCAGCGACTCCGGGACCTATATCTACGAGCAGTACTTC
TRBV11-2	few	TRBJ1-2	TRBD1	CASSQTRDRGNYGYTF	TGTGCCAGCAGCCAGACGCGGGACAGGGGGAACTATGGCTACACCTTC
TRBV20-1	few	TRBJ1-2	-	CSARVRDGDGYTF	TGCAGTGCTAGGGTCCGGGACGGGGATGGCTACACCTTC
TRBV2	-	TRBJ1-1	-	CASSPTQGRNTEAFF	TGTGCCAGCAGCCCAACTCAGGGGCGGAACACTGAAGCTTTCTTT
TRBV7-2	-	TRBJ2-7	-	CASSPPAGRRYEQYF	TGTGCCAGCAGCCCCCCGGCAGGGAGGAGGTACGAGCAGTACTTC
TRBV7-6	few	TRBJ1-6	-	CASSLPGFPNSPLHF	TGTGCCAGCAGCTTACCCGGATTTCCTAATTCACCCCTCCACTTT
TRBV7-8	-	TRBJ2-7	TRBD1	CASSLAGQGTQYF	TGTGCCAGCAGCTTAGCGGGACAGGGGACGCAGTACTTC
TRBV5-1	-	TRBJ2-3	TRBD2	CASSRGLAGGTDTQYF	TGCGCCAGCAGCCGGGGACTAGCGGGGGGCACAGATACGCAGTATTTT
TRBV12-3/TRBV12-4	-	TRBJ2-7	-	CASSREGNSYEQYF	TGTGCCAGCAGCCGTGAGGGGAACTCCTACGAGCAGTACTTC
TRBV20-1	-	TRBJ1-3	TRBD1	CSASDRVDGNTIYF	TGCAGTGCTAGCGACAGGGTTGATGGAAACACCATATATTTT
TRBV6-2/TRBV6-3	-	TRBJ2-7	-	CASSPESYEQYF	TGTGCCAGCAGTCCGGAGTCTTACGAGCAGTACTTC
TRBV7-2	-	TRBJ2-3	TRBD2	CASSGGGRGGGPDTQYF	TGTGCCAGCAGCGGGGGGGGTAGAGGAGGAGGTCCAGATACGCAGTATTTT
TRBV3-1	once	TRBJ2-1	-	CASSLTGSGETQFF	TGTGCCAGCAGCCTGACAGGGTCGGGAGAGACCCAGTTCTTC
TRBV6-5	once	TRBJ1-1	-	CASSYEGSNTEAFF	TGTGCCAGCAGTTACGAGGGTTCGAACACTGAAGCTTTCTTT
TRBV20-1	-	TRBJ2-5	-	CRAPGPPRGQYF	TGCAGGGCACCCGGGCCGCCAAGAGGCCAGTACTTC
TRBV4-1	-	TRBJ2-5	-	CASSPTEGEQETQYF	TGCGCCAGCAGCCCTACAGAGGGGGAGCAAGAGACCCAGTACTTC
TRBV6-6	few	TRBJ2-1	-	CASSYPNEQFF	TGTGCCAGCAGTTACCCCAATGAGCAGTTCTTC
TRBV4-1	-	TRBJ2-7	-	CASSQELGQGEQYF	TGCGCCAGCAGCCAAGAATTGGGGCAGGGTGAGCAGTACTTC
TRBV24-1	-	TRBJ1-2	TRBD1	CATSDATGIISGYTF	TGTGCCACCAGTGATGCGACAGGGATAATCAGTGGCTACACCTTC
TRBV29-1	-	TRBJ2-3	TRBD1	CSIGQGPATQYF	TGCAGCATAGGACAGGGCCCAGCTACGCAGTATTTT
TRBV7-6	-	TRBJ2-5	TRBD1	CASSLYPDRDVRETQYF	TGTGCCAGCAGCCTATACCCGGACAGGGATGTGAGAGAGACCCAGTACTTC
TRBV12-3/TRBV12-4	-	TRBJ2-5	-	CASRPGHQETQYF	TGCGCCAGCAGACCGGGACACCAAGAGACCCAGTACTTC
TRBV2	-	TRBJ2-3	-	CASMGAYTQYF	TGTGCCAGCATGGGGGCATATACGCAGTATTTT
TRBV12-3/TRBV12-4	-	TRBJ1-2	-	CASSLAQEEGYTF	TGTGCCAGCAGTTTAGCGCAGGAGGAGGGCTACACCTTC